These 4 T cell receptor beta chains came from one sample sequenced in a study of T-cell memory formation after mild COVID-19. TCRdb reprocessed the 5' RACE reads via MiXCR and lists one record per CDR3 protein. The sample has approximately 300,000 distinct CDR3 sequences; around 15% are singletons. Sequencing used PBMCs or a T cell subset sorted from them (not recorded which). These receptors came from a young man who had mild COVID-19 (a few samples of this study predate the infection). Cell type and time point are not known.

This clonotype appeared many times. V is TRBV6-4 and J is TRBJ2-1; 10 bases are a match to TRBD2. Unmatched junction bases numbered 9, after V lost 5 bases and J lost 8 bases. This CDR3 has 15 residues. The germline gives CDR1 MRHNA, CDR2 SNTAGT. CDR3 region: CASSKSGGAMDEQFF. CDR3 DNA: TGTGCCAGCAGTAAAAGCGGGGGGGCAATGGATGAGCAGTTCTTC.

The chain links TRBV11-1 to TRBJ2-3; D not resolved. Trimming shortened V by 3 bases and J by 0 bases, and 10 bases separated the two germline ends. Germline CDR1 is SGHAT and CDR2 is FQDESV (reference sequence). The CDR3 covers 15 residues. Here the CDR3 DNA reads TGTGCCAGCAGCTTGGAACTCACTAGCACAGATACGCAGTATTTT. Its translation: CASSLELTSTDTQYF.

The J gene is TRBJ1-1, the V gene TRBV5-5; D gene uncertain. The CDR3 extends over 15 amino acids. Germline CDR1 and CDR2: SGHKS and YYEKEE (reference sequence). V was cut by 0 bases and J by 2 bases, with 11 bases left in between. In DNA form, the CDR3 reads TGTGCCAGCAGCTTGGGAGCGGAGTTCAACACTGAAGCTTTCTTT. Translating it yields CASSLGAEFNTEAFF.

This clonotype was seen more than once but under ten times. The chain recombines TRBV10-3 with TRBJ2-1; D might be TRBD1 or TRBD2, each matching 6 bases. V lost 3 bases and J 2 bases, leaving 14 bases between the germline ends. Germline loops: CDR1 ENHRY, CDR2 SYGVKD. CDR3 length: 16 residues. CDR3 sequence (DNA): TGTGCCATCAGTGAAAGGGGGGCTCGGACCTACAATGAGCAGTTCTTC. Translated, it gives CAISERGARTYNEQFF.